The 12 T cell receptor beta chains below were found in one sample sequenced in a study of cytomegalovirus exposure and HLA in healthy donors. Primers included in the PCR were 60 Vbeta and 13 Jbeta primers. Assay used: immunoSEQ multiplex PCR; TCRdb lists only in-frame clones, some missing. The repertoire holds 250,000 or so clones, with about 86% as singletons. The sample taken for sequencing was PBMCs. The receptors originated from a woman aged 55-69 years in good health and CMV-seropositive.

The V call is TRBV14, the J call TRBJ2-3; D perhaps matches TRBD1 (6 bases). The germline gives CDR1 SGHDN, CDR2 FVKESK. V lost 1 base and J lost 1, with 12 bases in between. The CDR3 length is 16 residues. DNA of the CDR3: TGTGCCAGCAGCCAAGGGACCAACAGGGGCACAGATACGCAGTATTTT. As protein: CASSQGTNRGTDTQYF. Full variable domain (remainder filled in from reference TRBV14 and TRBJ2-3): EAGVTQFPSHSVIEKGQTVTLRCDPISGHDNLYWYRRVMGKEIKFLLHFVKESKQDESGMPNNRFLAERTGGTYSTLKVQPAELEDSGVYFCASSQGTNRGTDTQYFGPGTRLTVL.

This chain joins TRBV18 and TRBJ2-5, with D perhaps matching TRBD1 (5 bases). In germline, CDR1 is KGHSH, CDR2 LQKENI. The CDR3 is 13 amino acids. Trimming left V 5 bases short and J 2 bases short, with 9 bases between. The CDR3 sequence is CASSRQGQETQYF. In nucleotides, the CDR3 is TGTGCCAGCTCAAGGCAGGGTCAAGAGACCCAGTACTTC.

CDR3: CASSYGQSGSTDTQYF. As DNA, the CDR3 is TGTGCCAGCAGTTACGGACAGTCTGGGTCCACAGATACGCAGTATTTT. The chain recombines TRBV7-3 with TRBJ2-3; D possibly corresponds to TRBD1 (6 bases). V shed 6 bases and J shed 2 bases, with 18 bases lying between them. From germline, CDR1 is SGHTA and CDR2 FQGTGA. The CDR3 has 16 amino acids.

This clone was counted a few times. The chain carries TRBV18 and TRBJ1-1, with 8 bases identical to TRBD1. The CDR3 consists of 13 residues. The germline gives CDR1 KGHSH, CDR2 LQKENI. The V gene end was trimmed by 7 bases and the J gene end by 4 bases; junction bases not matched to a gene: 5. CDR3 bases: TGTGCCAGCTTGTACAGGGGGGGCACTGAAGCTTTCTTT. This translates into CASLYRGGTEAFF.

The rearrangement links TRBV5-1 to TRBJ2-1; 9 nucleotides line up with TRBD2. The CDR3 covers 15 residues. Germline V gene sequence: CDR1 SGHRS, CDR2 YFSETQ. Germline trimming cut 4 bases from V and 7 bases from J; bases unmatched to any gene: 9. The CDR3 DNA is TGCGCCAGCAGCCGAGCGGGAGGTTTCGGAAATGAGCAGTTCTTC. Translation: CASSRAGGFGNEQFF.

This sequence joins TRBV19 and TRBJ2-5; the D gene is possibly TRBD2 (5 bases). The CDR3 loop spans 14 amino acids. V lost 4 bases to trimming and J lost 2 bases, with 11 bases between them. CDR1 and CDR2 (germline): LNHDA, SQIVND (reference sequence). Here the CDR3 reads CASSNIRLQETQYF. DNA for the CDR3: TGTGCCAGTAGTAACATACGACTACAAGAGACCCAGTACTTC.

The gene calls are TRBV6-1 and TRBJ2-3, with a weak D call TRBD1 (6 bases). This CDR3 region has 15 residues. V was cut by 6 bases and J by 2 bases, with 15 bases left in between. Germline V lookup: CDR1 MNHNS, CDR2 SASEGT. The CDR3 DNA reads TGTGCCAGCAGGCTACCCCGGGACAACACAGATACGCAGTATTTT. This translates into CASRLPRDNTDTQYF.

The chain has TRBV5-5 and TRBJ2-7; 7 positions agree with TRBD1. CDR1 is SGHKS, CDR2 YYEKEE, per germline (reference sequence). The CDR3 is 17 amino acids. V lost 1 base and J lost 1; bases outside the gene matches: 11. CDR3 loop: CASSLYLDRYHSYEQYF. The DNA of the CDR3 is TGTGCCAGCAGCTTGTATCTGGACAGGTACCATTCCTACGAGCAGTACTTC.

In this sample, this clone turned up a few times. The gene calls are TRBV10-3 and TRBJ2-7, with D hard to call. V lost 2 bases and J lost 0, with 14 bases in between. This CDR3 has 16 amino acids. Germline V CDR1 and CDR2: ENHRY, SYGVKD. The CDR3: CAISENAATSSYEQYF. The CDR3, as DNA: TGTGCCATCAGTGAGAACGCAGCGACGAGCTCCTACGAGCAGTACTTC.

The rearrangement joins TRBV19 to TRBJ1-1; a weak D match, TRBD1 (6 bases). CDR1 is LNHDA, CDR2 SQIVND, per germline (reference sequence). V shed 3 bases and J shed 11 bases, with 19 bases lying between them. The CDR3 runs to 14 residues. The CDR3 loop reads CASSIRQVRHGAFF. The CDR3 DNA reads as TGTGCCAGTAGTATCAGACAGGTTCGTCATGGGGCTTTCTTT.

The rearrangement joins TRBV9 to TRBJ2-1; possibly TRBD2 for D (6 bases). V was pared by 0 bases and J by 1 base, with 8 bases between. There are 15 residues in the CDR3. The germline gives CDR1 SGDLS, CDR2 YYNGEE. In DNA, the CDR3 is TGTGCCAGCAGCGTAGAGGAGGGATCCTACAATGAGCAGTTCTTC. Residues: CASSVEEGSYNEQFF.

This chain connects TRBV29-1 to TRBJ1-2; D call uncertain. With 4 bases removed from V and 3 bases from J, the gap between germline ends came to 12 bases. CDR3 size: 13 residues. Germline assignment: CDR1 SQVTM and CDR2 ANQGSEA. As DNA, the CDR3 is TGCAGCGTTGTACTGGGCACAGACTATGGCTACACCTTC. Its protein product is CSVVLGTDYGYTF.